The rows below give T cell receptor beta chains drawn from one sample of a study of PD-1 blockade in mismatch repair-deficient tumors. Sequencing was performed with immunoSEQ multiplex PCR; in TCRdb, only in-frame clones are kept and a portion is missing. The sample shows 90,000 to 130,000 clones, more than 60% of them seen only once. The sequenced sample was peripheral blood, obtained 60 to 65 weeks after starting pembrolizumab. Receptors originate from an adult with mismatch repair-deficient cancer. Each CDR3 is given with its conserved first and last residue. A D gene is named only where the DNA matches it firmly. Some rows have no size entry. The others give once, few or many, or a class for an expanded clone.

d_gene: .
j_gene: TRBJ1-1
abundance: .
v_gene: TRBV30
CDR3aa: CAWSDYGTSTEAFF
CDR3nt: TGTGCCTGGAGTGATTACGGGACCAGTACTGAAGCTTTCTTT

d_gene: .
j_gene: TRBJ2-7
abundance: .
v_gene: TRBV18
CDR3aa: CASSLQGGGYEQYF
CDR3nt: TGTGCCAGCTCACTCCAGGGCGGAGGCTACGAGCAGTACTTC

d_gene: TRBD1
j_gene: TRBJ2-5
abundance: .
v_gene: TRBV10-2
CDR3aa: CASSESPGTGGSWETQYF
CDR3nt: TGCGCCAGCAGTGAGTCTCCCGGGACAGGGGGCTCGTGGGAGACCCAGTACTTC

d_gene: .
j_gene: TRBJ1-5
abundance: .
v_gene: TRBV6-6
CDR3aa: CASWTGLGNQPQHF
CDR3nt: TGTGCCAGCTGGACGGGGCTGGGCAATCAGCCCCAGCATTTT

d_gene: TRBD1
j_gene: TRBJ2-7
abundance: .
v_gene: TRBV29-1
CDR3aa: CSVRSTGGYEQYF
CDR3nt: TGCAGCGTTCGTTCGACAGGGGGCTACGAGCAGTACTTC

d_gene: .
j_gene: TRBJ2-7
abundance: .
v_gene: TRBV7-9
CDR3aa: CASSLSGLSYEQYF
CDR3nt: TGTGCCAGCAGCTTGAGCGGTTTGAGCTACGAGCAGTACTTC

d_gene: .
j_gene: TRBJ2-7
abundance: .
v_gene: TRBV6-5
CDR3aa: CASSYSNAPYEQYF
CDR3nt: TGTGCCAGCAGTTACTCGAATGCACCCTACGAGCAGTACTTC

d_gene: .
j_gene: TRBJ1-2
abundance: .
v_gene: TRBV6-5
CDR3aa: CASSRGGLGYTF
CDR3nt: TGTGCCAGCAGCCGCGGGGGCTTGGGCTACACCTTC

d_gene: TRBD2
j_gene: TRBJ2-1
abundance: .
v_gene: TRBV18
CDR3aa: CASSPLAETYNEQFF
CDR3nt: TGTGCCAGCTCACCCCTAGCGGAGACCTACAATGAGCAGTTCTTC

d_gene: .
j_gene: TRBJ2-7
abundance: few
v_gene: TRBV23-1
CDR3aa: CASTGGSYEQYF
CDR3nt: TGCGCCAGCACCGGCGGCTCCTACGAGCAGTACTTC

d_gene: .
j_gene: TRBJ2-6
abundance: once
v_gene: TRBV11-1
CDR3aa: CASSHPPAPGANVLTF
CDR3nt: TGTGCCAGCAGCCACCCTCCGGCCCCTGGGGCCAACGTCCTGACTTTC

d_gene: .
j_gene: TRBJ2-2
abundance: few
v_gene: TRBV6-1
CDR3aa: CASSETSTGELFF
CDR3nt: TGTGCCAGCAGTGAGACCAGCACCGGGGAGCTGTTTTTT

d_gene: .
j_gene: TRBJ1-5
abundance: .
v_gene: TRBV21-1
CDR3aa: CASTDRVTHQPQHF
CDR3nt: TGTGCCAGCACGGACAGGGTGACCCATCAGCCCCAGCATTTT

d_gene: .
j_gene: TRBJ2-5
abundance: once
v_gene: TRBV7-7
CDR3aa: CASSLVLQETQYF
CDR3nt: TGTGCTAGCAGCTTAGTACTCCAAGAGACCCAGTACTTC

d_gene: .
j_gene: TRBJ1-3
abundance: .
v_gene: TRBV11-3
CDR3aa: CASSSQGNSGNTIYF
CDR3nt: TGTGCCAGCAGCTCTCAGGGCAACTCTGGAAACACCATATATTTT

d_gene: .
j_gene: TRBJ2-3
abundance: .
v_gene: TRBV5-1
CDR3aa: CASSFADTQYF
CDR3nt: TGCGCCAGCAGCTTCGCAGATACGCAGTATTTT

d_gene: TRBD2
j_gene: TRBJ2-1
abundance: .
v_gene: TRBV19
CDR3aa: CASSMLAGVSGNEQFF
CDR3nt: TGTGCCAGTAGTATGCTGGCGGGAGTCAGTGGCAATGAGCAGTTCTTC

d_gene: .
j_gene: TRBJ2-3
abundance: .
v_gene: TRBV18
CDR3aa: CASSPVRTGSSTDTQYF
CDR3nt: TGTGCCAGCTCACCGGTTAGGACTGGATCTAGCACAGATACGCAGTATTTT